This T cell receptor beta chain was captured by sequencing in a study of beta chain features in type 1 diabetes. Investigators reverse transcribed all isolated RNA, so they sequenced expressed TCRB transcripts. Sequencing was performed with immunoSEQ multiplex PCR; in TCRdb, only in-frame clones are kept and a portion is missing. The sample has around 690,000 clones, roughly an eighth seen once; the top ten hold more than 0.1%. There are a few counts of this clone. Its antigen is not known. CDR1 and CDR2 (germline): KGHSH, LQKENI. The CDR3 totals 17 residues. The V and J ends lost 2 bases and 0 bases respectively, with 16 bases between them. General study points: In cDNA sequencing, cells with high TCR expression could be over-represented. Shorter TCRB CDR3s, moderately but significantly so, marked every one of the four CD4+ subsets in Type 1 diabetes patients.

The chain recombines TRBV18 with TRBJ1-1; tentative D call: TRBD1 (5 bases). The sequenced material came from naive CD4+ T cells from blood. The sequence was obtained from a man younger than 40 with type 1 diabetes. In DNA, the CDR3 is TGTGCCAGCTCACCAGTAGGGATAGGGGAGGTGAACACTGAAGCTTTCTTT. Its protein is CASSPVGIGEVNTEAFF.